The clone carrying this T cell receptor (beta chain) was observed a single time. The junction and the germline gene differ at one end; a read error may be behind it. This specimen comes from a study of Ad26.COV2.S vaccination and SARS-CoV-2 variants. The treatment denotes: around 19 received Ad26.COV2.S at low or high dose, single or two shots; several received placebo; per-sample allocation not given. On day 63 after the first injection, vaccine and placebo recipients gave samples. Libraries were prepared by immunoSEQ multiplex PCR; TCRdb keeps only in-frame clonotypes and omits some of them. The data contain under 600,000 clones, 89% of them singletons. Germline V gives CDR1 SGDLS, CDR2 YYNGEE. The CDR3 contains 12 residues.

The source of this sequence is a person between 18 and 59 years old who received the Ad26.COV2.S COVID-19 vaccine or a placebo. This specimen consisted of peripheral blood, obtained in a trial of Ad26.COV2.S vaccine versus placebo. This chain joins TRBV9 and TRBJ2-7; D call uncertain. DNA of the CDR3: TGTGCCAGCAGGGGCCCCTCCGACGAGCAGTACTTC. It specifies CASRGPSDEQYF.